This T cell receptor (beta chain) was sequenced in a study of blood T cell repertoires in COVID-19. About the study: Samples of COVID-19 (acute and convalescent) were obtained from the United States, Italy and Spain. Sources were T cells, B-cell-depleted T cells, or PBMCs; the material itself was cDNA or gDNA.

Original analysis: Reference gene primer amplification gave estimated nucleated cell counts. Here immunoSEQ multiplex PCR was the method, and the copy in TCRdb shows in-frame clones only, minus some. The V and J calls and the clone size are those of that table, but D and trimming were determined from the DNA. Of hundreds of thousands of clones in the sample, 70% to 90% were seen once. The CDR3 runs to 14 residues. CDR1 is MDHEN, CDR2 SYDVKM, per germline. The ends lost 4 bases at V and 7 bases at J; junction bases unmatched: 2. This clone was counted a single time. This sequence joins TRBV28 and TRBJ2-1; 12 nucleotides agree with TRBD2. The sequencing input was peripheral blood. This clonotype was sampled from a man aged 45-65 years with active or convalescent COVID-19. The CDR3 is CASSSSGRDNEQFF. The DNA of the CDR3 is TGTGCCAGCAGTTCTAGCGGGAGGGATAATGAGCAGTTCTTC.